The subject of this entry is one TCR beta chain. Its antigen remains unknown. Profiled with immunoSEQ multiplex PCR; TCRdb holds only in-frame clones, not every one. The sample consists of roughly 24,000 clones, more than 85% of them appearing once. The sample belongs to a study of T cells in localized non-small cell lung cancer. Study results and caveats: With higher T cell density in blood came longer overall survival. Uninvolved adjacent lung had more T cell clonality than any other tissue, topping tumor. A single tumor region was sequenced, leaving heterogeneity possible.

Germline CDR1 and CDR2: MGHRA and YSYEKL. Trimming removed 0 bases from V and 3 bases from J; junction bases left unmatched: 5. The CDR3 sequence is 16 residues long. The sequences come from peripheral blood, collected before any cancer treatment. The clonotype comes from a female donor of 60 years or more with stage II squamous cell lung carcinoma. The rearrangement links TRBV4-1 to TRBJ2-1, with 7 bases that match TRBD1. The CDR3 region has the DNA TGCGCCAGCAGCCAAGATTGGGGGACAGACTACAATGAGCAGTTCTTC. As protein: CASSQDWGTDYNEQFF.